This T cell receptor beta chain was captured by sequencing in a study of shared clonotypes between healthy human individuals. Whole-study context: Three men and a couple of women, aged 18 to 49, were donors.

Those who donated, Caucasian adults without exception, all lived in Nashville, Tennessee. The table lists this clone with a count of one. It was across several immunoSEQ plates that each subset's genomic DNA was evenly split. Sequencing was performed with immunoSEQ multiplex PCR; in TCRdb, only in-frame clones are kept and a portion is missing. The table includes 2 million to 2.5 million clones, about 94% detected once. CDR1 is SGHTA and CDR2 is FQGNSA in the germline V gene. The CDR3 covers 14 residues. Trimming took 4 bases from V and 4 from J; bases not matched to a gene: 3. J is TRBJ2-2 and V is TRBV7-2, with 7 bases identical to TRBD1. The specimen sequenced was naive CD4+ T cells sorted from blood. Subset indicated: CD45RA+ positively selected. This clonotype was sampled from a man aged 18 to 29 in good health. This CDR3 reads CASSSGQSTGELFF. CDR3 nucleotide sequence: TGTGCCAGCAGCTCGGGACAGAGCACCGGGGAGCTGTTTTTT.